A selection of T cell receptor beta chains follows, all from one sample in a study of T cells in Graves' hyperthyroidism and ophthalmopathy. Each CDR3 protein gets one entry after TCRdb re-called the multiplex PCR reads with MiXCR. The sample carries about 590,000 distinct CDR3 sequences, 15% to 19% recorded once. The specimen was blood. Receptors were obtained from a woman aged 30 to 39 with Graves' hyperthyroidism. Both conserved end residues are part of each CDR3. A D gene is named only where the DNA matches it firmly. Only part of the rows carry a size: once, few, many, or a class if the clone is expanded.

j_call d_call v_call clone_size cdr3_aa cdr3_nt
TRBJ1-5 NA TRBV6-1 many CASSYQGGISNQPQHF TGTGCCAGCAGTTATCAGGGTGGGATTAGCAATCAGCCCCAGCATTTT
TRBJ2-3 TRBD2 TRBV10-2 once CASSGTSGSSDTQYF TGCGCCAGCAGTGGGACTAGCGGGAGCTCAGATACGCAGTATTTT
TRBJ2-3 NA TRBV30 many CAWSVGAGHTQYF TGTGCCTGGAGTGTAGGGGCCGGACATACGCAGTATTTT
TRBJ2-1 NA TRBV5-1 few CASSLSSADYEQFF TGCGCCAGCAGCTTGAGTTCGGCAGACTATGAGCAGTTCTTC
TRBJ2-3 NA TRBV18 many CASSPVPDTQYF TGTGCCAGCTCACCAGTCCCAGATACGCAGTATTTT
TRBJ2-3 NA TRBV30 many CAWSSGATDTQYF TGTGCCTGGAGTAGCGGTGCCACAGATACGCAGTATTTT
TRBJ2-3 NA TRBV7-2 NA CASSRAGNTQYF TGTGCCAGCAGCCGCGCGGGGAATACGCAGTATTTT
TRBJ1-5 TRBD1 TRBV30 few CAWSVQGVGNQPQHF TGTGCCTGGAGTGTCCAGGGGGTTGGCAATCAGCCCCAGCATTTT
TRBJ1-1 TRBD1 TRBV28 many CASSPTTGGPDTEAFF TGTGCCAGCAGCCCCACGACAGGGGGCCCGGACACTGAAGCTTTCTTT
TRBJ2-3 TRBD2 TRBV7-2 many CASSLEGTSGRGTDTQYF TGTGCCAGCAGCTTAGAGGGGACTAGCGGGAGGGGCACAGATACGCAGTATTTT
TRBJ2-4 NA TRBV18 few CASSTGTPYSKNIQYF TGTGCCAGCTCAACCGGGACCCCCTACAGCAAAAACATTCAGTACTTC
TRBJ2-1 NA TRBV7-9 NA CASSPHLAKSSYNEQFF TGTGCCAGCAGCCCACATCTAGCGAAAAGCTCCTACAATGAGCAGTTCTTC
TRBJ2-1 NA TRBV6-2/TRBV6-3 many CASSNPVPGEQFF TGTGCCAGCAGTAACCCGGTCCCCGGTGAGCAGTTCTTC
TRBJ2-1 NA TRBV7-9 NA CASSILGRLRYNEQFF TGTGCCAGCAGCATACTGGGACGGCTCCGATACAATGAGCAGTTCTTC
TRBJ2-2 NA TRBV29-1 NA CSVDGQGSNTGELFF TGCAGCGTTGACGGTCAGGGTTCGAACACCGGGGAGCTGTTTTTT
TRBJ2-5 TRBD1 TRBV9 few CASSPTGTGVETQYF TGTGCCAGCAGCCCAACCGGGACAGGGGTTGAGACCCAGTACTTC
TRBJ2-3 TRBD2 TRBV6-1 once CASSDLAGAVDTQYF TGTGCCAGCAGTGATCTAGCGGGGGCTGTGGATACGCAGTATTTT
TRBJ2-1 NA TRBV7-9 NA CASAPSGGSYNEQFF TGTGCCAGCGCCCCGAGTGGGGGCTCCTACAATGAGCAGTTCTTC
TRBJ2-2 TRBD1 TRBV5-1 NA CASRPNTGGTGELFF TGCGCCAGCAGGCCCAACACAGGGGGGACCGGGGAGCTGTTTTTT
TRBJ2-7 TRBD2 TRBV9 once CASSGLAETYEQYF TGTGCCAGCAGCGGTCTAGCGGAGACCTACGAGCAGTACTTC
TRBJ1-1 NA TRBV15 few CATSRVRGQGWNTEAFF TGTGCCACCAGCAGAGTCCGGGGTCAAGGTTGGAACACTGAAGCTTTCTTT
TRBJ2-7 NA TRBV20-1 NA CSARESIDLYEQYF TGCAGTGCTAGAGAAAGTATCGACCTCTACGAGCAGTACTTC
TRBJ2-1 NA TRBV20-1 NA CSARDGGRGDNEQFF TGCAGTGCTAGAGATGGAGGGAGAGGCGACAATGAGCAGTTCTTC
TRBJ2-2 NA TRBV11-2 many CASSIERHPGTGELFF TGTGCCAGCAGCATCGAACGACACCCTGGCACCGGGGAGCTGTTTTTT
TRBJ2-1 TRBD1 TRBV6-2/TRBV6-3 NA CASRKQGKGNGEQFF TGTGCCAGCAGGAAACAGGGGAAGGGGAACGGTGAGCAGTTCTTC
TRBJ1-5 NA TRBV7-9 many CASSHDRFDNQPQHF TGTGCCAGCAGCCACGACAGGTTCGACAATCAGCCCCAGCATTTT
TRBJ2-3 TRBD1 TRBV5-6 many CASSLAGQGSTDTQYF TGTGCCAGCAGCTTGGCCGGACAGGGAAGCACAGATACGCAGTATTTT
TRBJ2-1 TRBD2 TRBV6-6 many CASSYSSQLAGVNEQFF TGTGCCAGCAGTTACTCGTCCCAGCTAGCGGGAGTCAATGAGCAGTTCTTC
TRBJ1-1 NA TRBV7-6 NA CASSLLRGQSNTEAFF TGTGCCAGCAGCCTACTACGAGGACAATCGAACACTGAAGCTTTCTTT
TRBJ2-7 TRBD2 TRBV12-3/TRBV12-4 many CASSPGLASYEQYF TGTGCCAGCAGCCCGGGACTAGCGAGCTACGAGCAGTACTTC
TRBJ1-2 NA TRBV20-1 few CSARDMGGLGYGYTF TGCAGTGCTAGAGATATGGGGGGGCTGGGCTATGGCTACACCTTC
TRBJ1-2 NA TRBV12-5 many CASGLVSLNQVTNYGYTF TGTGCTAGTGGTTTGGTCTCCCTCAATCAGGTCACTAACTATGGCTACACCTTC
TRBJ2-1 NA TRBV4-1 NA CASSPGASSGNEQFF TGCGCCAGCAGCCCCGGGGCTAGTAGTGGCAATGAGCAGTTCTTC
TRBJ2-7 NA TRBV18 NA CASSPPSGRFYEQYF TGTGCCAGCTCACCACCATCAGGCCGGTTCTACGAGCAGTACTTC
TRBJ2-1 NA TRBV6-6 few CASSYSTYNEQFF TGTGCCAGCAGTTACTCGACGTACAATGAGCAGTTCTTC
TRBJ2-1 NA TRBV29-1 many CSVGARPAGGESNEQFF TGCAGCGTTGGGGCCCGCCCTGCCGGGGGTGAGAGCAATGAGCAGTTCTTC